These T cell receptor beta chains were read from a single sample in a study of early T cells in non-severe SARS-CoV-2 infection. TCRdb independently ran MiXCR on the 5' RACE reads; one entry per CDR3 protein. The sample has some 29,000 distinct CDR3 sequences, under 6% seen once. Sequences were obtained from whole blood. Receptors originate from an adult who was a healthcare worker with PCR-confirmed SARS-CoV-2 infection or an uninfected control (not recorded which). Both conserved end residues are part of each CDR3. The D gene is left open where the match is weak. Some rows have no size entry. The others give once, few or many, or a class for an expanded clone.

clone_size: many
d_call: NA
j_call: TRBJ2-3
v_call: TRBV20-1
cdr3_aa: CSAHDYTDTQYF
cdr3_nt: TGCAGTGCCCACGACTACACAGATACGCAGTATTTT

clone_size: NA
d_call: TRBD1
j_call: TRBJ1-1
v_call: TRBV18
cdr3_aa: CASSDVQGATEAFF
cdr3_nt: TGTGCCAGCTCAGATGTACAGGGGGCGACTGAAGCTTTCTTT

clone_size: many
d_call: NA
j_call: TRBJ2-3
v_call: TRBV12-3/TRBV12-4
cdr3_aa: CASSPGTGTDTQYF
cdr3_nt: TGTGCCAGCAGTCCCGGGACCGGCACAGATACGCAGTATTTT

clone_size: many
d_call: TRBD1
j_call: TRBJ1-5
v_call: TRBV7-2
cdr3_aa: CASSFKQGANQPQHF
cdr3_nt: TGTGCCAGCAGCTTCAAACAGGGGGCCAATCAGCCCCAGCATTTT

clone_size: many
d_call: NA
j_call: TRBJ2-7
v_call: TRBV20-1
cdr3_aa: CSARTSWSYEQYF
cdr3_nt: TGCAGTGCTAGAACCTCCTGGAGCTACGAGCAGTACTTC

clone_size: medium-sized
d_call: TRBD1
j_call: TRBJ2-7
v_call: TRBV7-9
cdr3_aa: CASSRGQVHHEQYF
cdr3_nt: TGTGCCAGCAGCCGGGGACAGGTCCACCACGAGCAGTACTTC

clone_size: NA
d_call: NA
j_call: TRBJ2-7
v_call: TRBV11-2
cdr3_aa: CASSSGYRAYEQYF
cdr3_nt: TGTGCCAGCAGCTCCGGTTACAGGGCCTACGAGCAGTACTTC

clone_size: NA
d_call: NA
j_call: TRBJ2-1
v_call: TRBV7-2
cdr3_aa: CASSFSTAYNEQFF
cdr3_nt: TGTGCCAGCAGCTTTTCGACAGCTTACAATGAGCAGTTCTTC

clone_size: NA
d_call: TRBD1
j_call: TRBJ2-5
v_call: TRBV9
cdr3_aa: CASSPPTGTGVETQYF
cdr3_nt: TGTGCCAGCAGCCCACCTACCGGGACAGGGGTGGAGACCCAGTACTTC

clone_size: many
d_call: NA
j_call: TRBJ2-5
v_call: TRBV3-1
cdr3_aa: CASSQFNGETQYF
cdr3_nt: TGTGCCAGCAGCCAATTTAACGGGGAGACCCAGTACTTC

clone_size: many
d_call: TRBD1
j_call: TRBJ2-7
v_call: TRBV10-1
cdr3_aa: CASRQGTYEQYF
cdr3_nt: TGCGCCAGCAGACAGGGGACCTACGAGCAGTACTTC

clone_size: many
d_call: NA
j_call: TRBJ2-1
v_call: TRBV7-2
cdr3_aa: CASSLATPNEQFF
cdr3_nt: TGTGCCAGCAGCTTAGCTACGCCCAATGAGCAGTTCTTC

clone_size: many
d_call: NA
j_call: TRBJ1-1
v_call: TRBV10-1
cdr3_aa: CASSESSGVENTEAFF
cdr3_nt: TGCGCCAGCAGTGAGTCGAGCGGGGTTGAGAACACTGAAGCTTTCTTT

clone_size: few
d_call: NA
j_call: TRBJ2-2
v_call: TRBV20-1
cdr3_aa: CSARRTSNTGELFF
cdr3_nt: TGCAGTGCTAGGAGAACTTCGAACACCGGGGAGCTGTTTTTT

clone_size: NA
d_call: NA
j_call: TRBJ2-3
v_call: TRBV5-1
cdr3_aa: CASPLARGGPTDTQYF
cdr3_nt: TGCGCCAGCCCCTTGGCAAGGGGGGGGCCAACAGATACGCAGTATTTT

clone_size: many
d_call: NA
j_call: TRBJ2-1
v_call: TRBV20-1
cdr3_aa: CSAVTGSLTYNEQFF
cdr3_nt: TGCAGTGCTGTGACAGGTTCACTCACCTACAATGAGCAGTTCTTC

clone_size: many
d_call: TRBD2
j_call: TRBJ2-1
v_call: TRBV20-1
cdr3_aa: CSARAGLAGQDNEQFF
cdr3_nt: TGCAGTGCTAGAGCGGGACTAGCGGGTCAAGACAATGAGCAGTTCTTC

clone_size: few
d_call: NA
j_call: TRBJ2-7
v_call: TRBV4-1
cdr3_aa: CASSQGGLPPDEQYF
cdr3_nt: TGCGCCAGCAGCCAAGGAGGACTCCCTCCGGATGAGCAGTACTTC

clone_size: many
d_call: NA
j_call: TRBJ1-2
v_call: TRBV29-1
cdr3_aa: CSVDSYKESYGYTF
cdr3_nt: TGCAGCGTCGACTCATATAAGGAGAGTTATGGCTACACCTTC

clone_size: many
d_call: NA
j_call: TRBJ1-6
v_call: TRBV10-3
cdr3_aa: CAIRGGDRDYSPLHF
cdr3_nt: TGTGCCATCAGAGGGGGAGACAGAGATTATTCACCCCTCCACTTT

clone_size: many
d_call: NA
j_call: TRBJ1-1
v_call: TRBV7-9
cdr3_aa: CASSLVAGDTEAFF
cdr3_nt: TGTGCCAGCAGCTTAGTGGCGGGGGACACTGAAGCTTTCTTT

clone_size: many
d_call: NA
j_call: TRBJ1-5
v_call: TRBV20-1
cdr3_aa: CSARILTNQPQHF
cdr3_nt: TGCAGTGCTAGAATCCTGACGAATCAGCCCCAGCATTTT

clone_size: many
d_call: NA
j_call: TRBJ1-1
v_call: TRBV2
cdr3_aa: CASRAGRATEAFF
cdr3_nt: TGTGCCTCAAGGGCGGGGCGGGCCACTGAAGCTTTCTTT

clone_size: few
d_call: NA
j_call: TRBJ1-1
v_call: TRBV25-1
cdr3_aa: CASSGENTEAFF
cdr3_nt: TGTGCCAGCAGTGGGGAGAACACTGAAGCTTTCTTT

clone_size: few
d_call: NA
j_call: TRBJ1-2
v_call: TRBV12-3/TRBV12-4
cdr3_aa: CASSFPYGYTF
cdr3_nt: TGTGCCAGCAGTTTCCCCTATGGCTACACCTTC

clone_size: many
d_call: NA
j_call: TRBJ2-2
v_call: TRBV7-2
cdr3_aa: CASSLAPGTNTGELFF
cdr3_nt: TGTGCCAGCAGCTTAGCCCCAGGGACCAACACCGGGGAGCTGTTTTTT

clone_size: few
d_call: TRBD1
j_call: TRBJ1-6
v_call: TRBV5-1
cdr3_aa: CASHRDSHYNSPLHF
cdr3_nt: TGCGCCAGCCACCGGGACAGCCACTATAATTCACCCCTCCACTTT

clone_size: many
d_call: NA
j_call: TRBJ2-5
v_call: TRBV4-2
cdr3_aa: CASSQDYWSQETQYF
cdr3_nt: TGTGCCAGCAGCCAAGATTATTGGTCACAAGAGACCCAGTACTTC

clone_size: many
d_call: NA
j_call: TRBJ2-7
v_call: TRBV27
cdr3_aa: CASSLAGRGGSYEQYF
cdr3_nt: TGTGCCAGCAGTTTGGCGGGCAGGGGCGGGTCCTACGAGCAGTACTTC

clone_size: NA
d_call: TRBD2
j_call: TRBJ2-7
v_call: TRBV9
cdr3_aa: CASSPRLAGDYEQYF
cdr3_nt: TGTGCCAGCAGCCCGCGACTAGCGGGGGATTACGAGCAGTACTTC

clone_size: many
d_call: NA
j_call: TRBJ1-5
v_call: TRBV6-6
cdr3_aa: CASSPRDVQPQHF
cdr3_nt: TGTGCCAGCAGTCCCCGGGATGTACAGCCCCAGCATTTT

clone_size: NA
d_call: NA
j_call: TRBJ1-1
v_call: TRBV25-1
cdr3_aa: CASSESSDKWGKNTEAFF
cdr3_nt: TGTGCCAGCAGTGAATCCTCGGACAAATGGGGGAAGAACACTGAAGCTTTCTTT

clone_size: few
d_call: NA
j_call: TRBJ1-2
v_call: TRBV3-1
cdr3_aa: CASSVDPFNYGYTF
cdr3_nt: TGTGCCAGCAGCGTCGACCCTTTTAACTATGGCTACACCTTC

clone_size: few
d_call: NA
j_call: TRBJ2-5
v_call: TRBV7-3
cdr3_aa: CASSIEYQETQYF
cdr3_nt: TGTGCCAGCAGCATAGAGTACCAAGAGACCCAGTACTTC

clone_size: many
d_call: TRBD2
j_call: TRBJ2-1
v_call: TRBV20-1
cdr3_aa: CSARERGRPYNEQFF
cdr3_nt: TGCAGTGCGAGGGAGCGGGGGCGCCCCTACAATGAGCAGTTCTTC

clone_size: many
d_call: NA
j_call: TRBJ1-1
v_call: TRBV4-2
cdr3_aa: CASSQAEREVFF
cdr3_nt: TGTGCCAGCAGCCAAGCGGAGAGGGAAGTTTTCTTT

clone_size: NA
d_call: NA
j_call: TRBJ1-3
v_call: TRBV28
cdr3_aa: CASALQASGNTIYF
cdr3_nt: TGTGCCAGCGCTCTCCAGGCTTCTGGAAACACCATATATTTT

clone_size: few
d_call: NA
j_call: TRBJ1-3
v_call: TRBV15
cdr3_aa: CATSRDLNRDPISGNTIYF
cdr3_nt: TGTGCCACCAGCAGAGATTTAAACAGGGACCCTATCTCTGGAAACACCATATATTTT

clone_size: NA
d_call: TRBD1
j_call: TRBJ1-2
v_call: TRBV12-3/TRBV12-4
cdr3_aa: CASRATGGGSYGYTF
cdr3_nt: TGTGCCAGCAGGGCAACAGGGGGGGGCTCCTATGGCTACACCTTC

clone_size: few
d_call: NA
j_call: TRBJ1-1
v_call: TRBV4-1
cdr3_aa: CASSQDAARGRWTEAFF
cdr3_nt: TGCGCCAGCAGCCAAGATGCCGCCAGAGGTCGGTGGACTGAAGCTTTCTTT

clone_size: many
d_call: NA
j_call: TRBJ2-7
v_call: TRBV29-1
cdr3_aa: CSVPGAHEQYF
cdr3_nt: TGCAGCGTCCCAGGGGCCCACGAGCAGTACTTC